These 28 T cell receptor beta chains were all obtained from the same sample, sequenced in a study of a mutant IDH1 vaccine in newly diagnosed glioma (dated by TCRdb to the early 2020s). Libraries were built with the immunoSEQ multiplex PCR assay. TCRdb provides this immuneACCESS table in a form limited to in-frame rearrangements. Some clones are lacking; in checked studies, under half of them reflect an unresolved V gene, and why the rest are absent is not known. This sample comprises about 32,000 clones, around three quarters of them detected only once. The ten largest clones represent roughly 3.1% of the sample. Their cognate antigens are unknown. The time point tag for this specimen amounts to: week 35, safety follow-up. Each vaccine dose was 300 ug of a 20-mer mutant IDH1 peptide in Montanide, given subcutaneously with topical imiquimod. Sequencing was performed on PBMCs, taken from a glioma patient whose treatment included an IDH1 peptide vaccine. All receptors derive from a man in his forties with glioma. Some clones in this sample may be carry-over from other donors' samples.

The V and J genes are TRBV7-2 and TRBJ2-1; the match to TRBD1 covers 9 bases. The CDR3 covers 15 residues. V was clipped by 5 bases and J by 8 bases; unmatched bases: 10. In germline, CDR1 is SGHTA, CDR2 FQGNSA. CDR3 sequence (DNA): TGTGCCAGCAGCCCCCGGGACAGGGCTGGGGATGAGCAGTTCTTC. Encoded protein: CASSPRDRAGDEQFF.

The chain combines TRBV28 with TRBJ1-2, with D uncertain. This CDR3 region has 12 residues. Trimming left V 6 bases short and J 7 bases short, with 12 bases between. Looked up from germline, CDR1 is MDHEN and CDR2 is SYDVKM. The CDR3, as DNA: TGTGCCAGCAGCTTAATCCAGAGTGGCTACACCTTC. It is translated as CASSLIQSGYTF.

The chain employs TRBV10-3 and TRBJ2-3, with D unresolved. The germline V gene encodes CDR1 ENHRY and CDR2 SYGVKD. The CDR3 is made up of 15 amino acids. Trimming cost V 0 bases and J 2 bases, with 9 bases left between them. CDR3 region: CAISESRDYTDTQYF. CDR3 nucleotide sequence: TGTGCCATCAGTGAGTCCAGAGATTACACAGATACGCAGTATTTT.

The chain is built from TRBV4-2 and TRBJ1-1; 7 bases are a match to TRBD1. The CDR3 totals 14 residues. The germline V gene encodes CDR1 LGHNA and CDR2 YNFKEQ. V shed 4 bases, J shed 2 bases, and the junction held 4 bases outside the gene matches. CDR3 amino acids: CASSPGQLNTEAFF. Written as DNA, the CDR3 is TGTGCCAGCAGCCCGGGACAGCTAAACACTGAAGCTTTCTTT.

The chain is built from TRBV27 and TRBJ1-1; 12 bases agree with TRBD1. The CDR3 is 15 residues long. The trim removed 4 bases at V and 11 bases at J, leaving 11 bases unmatched. In germline, CDR1 is MNHEY, CDR2 SMNVEV (reference sequence). The CDR3 DNA sequence: TGTGCCAGCAGTTCCCCGGGACAGGGGGCGCTCATGGCTTTCTTT. Its protein product is CASSSPGQGALMAFF.

This chain joins TRBV5-6 and TRBJ1-5; the match to TRBD1 covers 7 bases. Germline trimming cut 6 bases from V and 3 bases from J; bases unmatched to any gene: 15. There are 17 residues in the CDR3. Germline CDR1 reads SGHDT; CDR2 reads YYEEEE. CDR3 sequence (DNA): TGTGCCAGCACGGCCCAGGGGGACATATTGACCAATCAGCCCCAGCATTTT. Protein product: CASTAQGDILTNQPQHF.

The chain uses TRBV6-5 and TRBJ2-7; TRBD2 matches 8 bases. With 9 bases clipped from V and 0 bases from J, the junction kept 7 bases outside the gene matches. The CDR3 spans 14 residues. The germline V gene encodes CDR1 MNHEY and CDR2 SVGAGI. The CDR3 region has the DNA TGTGCCAGGGGTAGCGGGGCCGTCTCCTACGAGCAGTACTTC. It yields the protein CARGSGAVSYEQYF.

The rearrangement links TRBV5-6 to TRBJ1-3; possible D gene TRBD1, 5 bases. Trimming took off 2 bases at V and 6 bases at J, with 12 bases between the two ends. The V gene's germline CDR1 is SGHDT and CDR2 YYEEEE. The CDR3 extends over 14 amino acids. The CDR3 protein is CASSFGGTVNTIYF. CDR3 in DNA: TGTGCCAGCAGCTTTGGGGGAACAGTAAACACCATATATTTT. The full variable domain, its missing parts supplied by reference TRBV5-6 and TRBJ1-3, is DAGVTQSPTHLIKTRGQQVTLRCSPKSGHDTVSWYQQALGQGPQFIFQYYEEEERQRGNFPDRFSGHQFPNYSSELNVNALLLGDSALYLCASSFGGTVNTIYFGEGSWLTVV.

The chain is built from TRBV18 and TRBJ2-1; no clear D. CDR3 size: 12 residues. Between the trimmed V and J ends, which lost 2 bases and 10 bases, there was a span of 9 bases. Germline-derived CDR1 and CDR2 are KGHSH and LQKENI. CDR3 nucleotide sequence: TGTGCCAGCTCACCATCCTCGGACGAGCAGTTCTTC. Translation: CASSPSSDEQFF. Filled out from reference TRBV18 and TRBJ2-1, the complete variable domain reads NAGVMQNPRHLVRRRGQEARLRCSPMKGHSHVYWYRQLPEEGLKFMVYLQKENIIDESGMPKERFSAEFPKEGPSILRIQQVVRGDSAAYFCASSPSSDEQFFGPGTRLTVL.

In its sample, this clone was seen a few times. V and J are TRBV9 and TRBJ1-1; no clear D. This CDR3 region has 13 residues. Trimming shortened V by 0 bases and J by 2 bases, and 5 bases separated the two germline ends. CDR1 and CDR2 from the germline V gene are SGDLS and YYNGEE. The CDR3 DNA is TGTGCCAGCAGCGTAGGTTTCAACACTGAAGCTTTCTTT. Translating it yields CASSVGFNTEAFF.

This clone was found once. The chain links TRBV18 to TRBJ1-1; perhaps TRBD1 as D (5 bases). The V and J ends lost 3 bases and 3 bases respectively, with 14 bases between them. Per the germline V gene, CDR1 is KGHSH and CDR2 is LQKENI. The CDR3 sequence is 15 residues long. The CDR3 nucleotides read TGTGCCAGCTCACCCGACTCGGGGGGACACACTGAAGCTTTCTTT. Translated, it gives CASSPDSGGHTEAFF.

This chain joins TRBV14 and TRBJ1-1; the D gene is possibly TRBD1 (6 bases). V shed 4 bases and J shed 4 bases, with 10 bases lying between them. Per the germline V gene, CDR1 is SGHDN and CDR2 is FVKESK. This CDR3 is 13 amino acids long. The CDR3 sequence is CASSRRGGTEAFF. DNA for the CDR3: TGTGCCAGCAGCCGCAGGGGTGGCACTGAAGCTTTCTTT.

The chain has TRBV18 and TRBJ1-2; TRBD1 might be the D (5 bases). The V gene lost 4 bases and the J gene lost 0 bases, with 21 bases spanning the gap. The CDR3 runs to 18 residues. CDR1 is KGHSH and CDR2 is LQKENI in the germline V gene. The CDR3 spells CASSLVAPGPIPNYGYTF. The CDR3, as DNA: TGTGCCAGCTCACTCGTCGCTCCGGGACCGATACCTAACTATGGCTACACCTTC.

The V call is TRBV10-3, the J call TRBJ2-3, with TRBD2 matching over 8 bases. From germline, CDR1 is ENHRY and CDR2 SYGVKD. J was trimmed by 1 base and V by 6 bases; bases with no gene match: 3. This CDR3 has 14 residues. The CDR3 region is CAIRETSGTDTQYF. The CDR3, as DNA: TGTGCCATCAGGGAGACTAGCGGCACAGATACGCAGTATTTT.

The rearrangement uses TRBV7-8 and TRBJ2-5, with a weak D call TRBD1 (6 bases). V was shortened by 5 bases and J by 0 bases, with 10 bases between the two germline ends. The CDR3 runs 14 residues. Germline CDR1 is SGHVS and CDR2 is FQNEAQ. In DNA form, the CDR3 reads TGTGCCAGCAGCCCCGGACAGTACCAAGAGACCCAGTACTTC. It codes for CASSPGQYQETQYF.

V and J are TRBV7-2 and TRBJ1-2; TRBD1 matches 7 bases. The J segment lost 4 bases and the V segment lost 1 base, leaving 6 bases of the junction unmatched. Germline CDR1 reads SGHTA; CDR2 reads FQGNSA. CDR3 size: 15 residues. The CDR3: CASSLDPGQSYGYTF. CDR3 nucleotides: TGTGCCAGCAGCTTAGACCCGGGACAGTCCTATGGCTACACCTTC.

This clone was recorded once. The V and J genes are TRBV27 and TRBJ1-1; unclear D gene. The germline gives CDR1 MNHEY, CDR2 SMNVEV (reference sequence). V was clipped by 10 bases and J by 1 base, with 7 bases between them. The CDR3 has 11 residues. CDR3 bases: TGTGCCACAGGACCGAACACTGAAGCTTTCTTT. Translated, it gives CATGPNTEAFF.

V gene TRBV19 combines with J gene TRBJ2-2; unclear D gene. The CDR3 is made up of 13 amino acids. Trimming pared 3 bases from V and 5 bases from J, leaving 7 bases between. Germline V gives CDR1 LNHDA, CDR2 SQIVND (reference sequence). The CDR3 DNA reads TGTGCCAGTAGTATGATCATGACCGGGGAGCTGTTTTTT. Translating it yields CASSMIMTGELFF.

The table lists this clone with a few counts. The chain links TRBV5-1 to TRBJ1-4; 7 bases agree with TRBD1. This CDR3 region has 15 residues. The germline CDR1 and CDR2 sequences are SGHRS and YFSETQ. Trimming took 1 base from V and 4 from J; bases not matched to a gene: 4. CDR3 sequence: CASSLMGQRNEKLFF. Here the CDR3 DNA reads TGCGCCAGCAGCTTGATGGGACAGCGTAATGAAAAACTGTTTTTT.

This clone ranks as medium-sized (0.01 to 0.1%). The CDR3 DNA follows: TGCGCCAGCAGTGAGCTGGACTCCTACGAGCAGTACTTC. This translates into CASSELDSYEQYF. The chain couples TRBV10-1 to TRBJ2-7; no clear D gene. The length of the CDR3 is 13 residues. Germline CDR1 is WNHNN and CDR2 is SYGVQD (reference sequence). Trimming shortened V by 2 bases and J by 0 bases, and 5 bases separated the two germline ends.

The chain combines TRBV5-1 with TRBJ2-1; 10 bases fit TRBD2. Germline loops: CDR1 SGHRS, CDR2 YFSETQ. The V segment lost 2 bases and the J segment 6 bases; nucleotides outside the gene matches: 5. CDR3 length: 15 amino acids. As DNA, the CDR3 is TGCGCCAGCAGCTTACTAGCGGGGAGGCGCAATGAGCAGTTCTTC. It encodes CASSLLAGRRNEQFF. Full variable domain (missing parts from reference TRBV5-1 and TRBJ2-1): KAGVTQTPRYLIKTRGQQVTLSCSPISGHRSVSWYQQTPGQGLQFLFEYFSETQRNKGNFPGRFSGRQFSNSRSEMNVSTLELGDSALYLCASSLLAGRRNEQFFGPGTRLTVL.

J is TRBJ1-1 and V is TRBV7-2; no firm D call. The length of the CDR3 is 17 residues. Per the germline V gene, CDR1 is SGHTA and CDR2 is FQGNSA. V lost 0 bases, J lost 0 bases, and 14 bases lay in between. CDR3 in DNA: TGTGCCAGCAGCTTAGCGGGCCGACCCCCTCTGAACACTGAAGCTTTCTTT. Protein sequence: CASSLAGRPPLNTEAFF.

J is TRBJ1-4 and V is TRBV5-4; maybe TRBD1 (5 bases). This CDR3 region has 15 residues. The germline CDR1 and CDR2 sequences are SGHNT and YYREEE (reference sequence). Between the trimmed V and J ends, which lost 4 bases and 2 bases, there was a span of 12 bases. CDR3 nucleotide sequence: TGTGCCAGCAGCCCCCCGGGGCTTACTAATGAAAAACTGTTTTTT. Residues: CASSPPGLTNEKLFF.

The chain employs TRBV4-1 and TRBJ2-2, with D uncertain. Germline V gene data show CDR1 as MGHRA and CDR2 as YSYEKL. The CDR3 is 14 residues long. Trimming removed 1 base from V and 2 bases from J, with 5 bases in between. The CDR3 here is CASSQVENTGELFF. The CDR3 region has the DNA TGCGCCAGCAGCCAAGTTGAAAACACCGGGGAGCTGTTTTTT.

This clone was counted between two and nine times. This chain links TRBV4-1 with TRBJ2-1, with D perhaps given as TRBD1 or TRBD2 (6 bases each). The V and J ends lost 7 bases and 0 bases respectively, with 19 bases between them. The CDR3 is 17 residues long. CDR1 is MGHRA, CDR2 YSYEKL, per germline. The CDR3 bases are TGCGCCAGCACTAAGGGGGGTGGGGGGTACTCCTACAATGAGCAGTTCTTC. It codes for CASTKGGGGYSYNEQFF.

The rearrangement uses TRBV10-2 and TRBJ2-5, with 10 bases identical to TRBD2. The length of the CDR3 is 15 residues. Germline CDR1 is WSHSY and CDR2 is SAAADI. V gave up 3 bases and J gave up 5 bases; unmatched junction bases: 6. The DNA of the CDR3 is TGCGCCAGCAGTGATAGCGGGGGGACGGGGGAGACCCAGTACTTC. Residues: CASSDSGGTGETQYF.

V gene TRBV6-1 combines with J gene TRBJ1-2; D unclear. With 4 bases removed from V and 3 bases from J, the gap between germline ends came to 21 bases. Germline CDR1 MNHNS, CDR2 SASEGT. The CDR3 runs 17 residues. This CDR3 is CASSARRGRPLDYGYTF. CDR3 bases: TGTGCCAGCAGTGCCCGGAGAGGTCGCCCATTAGACTATGGCTACACCTTC.

The chain links TRBV30 to TRBJ2-3; weak D call: TRBD1 (6 bases). The germline gives CDR1 GTSNPN, CDR2 SVGIG (reference sequence). The CDR3 has 15 amino acids. The CDR3 nucleotides are TGTGCTTCACTAGGGGGATCTTGGTCCACAGATACGCAGTATTTT. Protein product: CASLGGSWSTDTQYF.